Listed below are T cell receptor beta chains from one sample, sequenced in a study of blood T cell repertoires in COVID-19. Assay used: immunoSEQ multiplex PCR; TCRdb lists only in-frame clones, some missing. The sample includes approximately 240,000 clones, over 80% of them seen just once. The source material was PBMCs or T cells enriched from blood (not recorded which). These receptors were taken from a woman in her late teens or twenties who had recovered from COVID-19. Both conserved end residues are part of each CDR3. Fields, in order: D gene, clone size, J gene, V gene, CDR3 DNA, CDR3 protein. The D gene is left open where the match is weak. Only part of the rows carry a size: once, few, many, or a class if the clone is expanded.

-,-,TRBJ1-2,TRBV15,TGTGCCACCAGCAGAAACCGGGGGGTAAGAACTTCTGGCTACACCTTC,CATSRNRGVRTSGYTF
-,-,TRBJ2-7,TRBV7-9,TGTGCCAGCAGCTTTGGGCAGTACTACGAGCAGTACTTC,CASSFGQYYEQYF
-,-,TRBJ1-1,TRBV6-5,TGTGCCAGCAGCCAAGTCCAGGGGCGGACTGAAGCTTTCTTT,CASSQVQGRTEAFF
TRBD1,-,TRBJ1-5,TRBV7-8,TGTGCCAGCAGCTCCGGGACAGGGGATGTCCAGCCCCAGCATTTT,CASSSGTGDVQPQHF
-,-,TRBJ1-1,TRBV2,TGTGCCAGCAGATCGTCGGCAGGGGCTGAAGCTTTCTTT,CASRSSAGAEAFF
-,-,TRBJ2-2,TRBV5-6,TGTGCCAGCAGCTTGGTAGAGATTAACACCGGGGAGCTGTTTTTT,CASSLVEINTGELFF
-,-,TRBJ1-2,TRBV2,TGTGCCAGCAGTGAAGCCCGTATTGGCTACACCTTC,CASSEARIGYTF
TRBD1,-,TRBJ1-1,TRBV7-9,TGTGCCAGCAGCCCCCTGTTTGAGACAGGGGGCTTCATGAACACTGAAGCTTTCTTT,CASSPLFETGGFMNTEAFF
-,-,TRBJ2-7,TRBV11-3,TGTGCCAGCAGCTCCCGCCGGACAGCCTACGAGCAGTACTTC,CASSSRRTAYEQYF
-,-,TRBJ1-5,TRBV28,TGTGCCAGCAGCCCCCGGGACTTTAGCAATCAGCCCCAGCATTTT,CASSPRDFSNQPQHF
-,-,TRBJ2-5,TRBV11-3,TGTGCCAGCAGCCTGCCTCGCGGACAAGAGACCCAGTACTTC,CASSLPRGQETQYF
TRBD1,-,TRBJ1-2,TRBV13,TGTGCCAGCAGCTCGACAGGGGAAAGGTTTGGCTACACCTTC,CASSSTGERFGYTF
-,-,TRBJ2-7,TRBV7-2,TGTGCCAGCAGCCCCCCCCTCCGCGAGCAGTACTTC,CASSPPLREQYF
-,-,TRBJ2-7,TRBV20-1,TGCAGTGCTAGTGGGGCATACGAGCAGTACTTC,CSASGAYEQYF
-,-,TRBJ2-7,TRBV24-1,TGTGCCACCAGTGATTTGCCTACTCCCGCCCCCGCGAGGGAGCAGTACTTC,CATSDLPTPAPAREQYF
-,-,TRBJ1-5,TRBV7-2,TGTGCCAGCAGCTTAGCGCGACAGGTTCGGAATCAGCCCCAGCATTTT,CASSLARQVRNQPQHF
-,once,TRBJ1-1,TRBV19,TGTACCAGTAGTATGGCCTCGGGCACTGAAGCTTTCTTT,CTSSMASGTEAFF
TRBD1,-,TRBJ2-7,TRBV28,TGTGCCAGCAGTCCTCCGGGACAGGGGGCGGGGGAGCAGTACTTC,CASSPPGQGAGEQYF
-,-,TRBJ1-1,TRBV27,TGTGCCAGCAGTTTATCAGGGGCACGGACTGAAGCTTTCTTT,CASSLSGARTEAFF
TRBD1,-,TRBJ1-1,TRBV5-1,TGCGCCAGCCGACAGGGAAAGAACACTGAAGCTTTCTTT,CASRQGKNTEAFF
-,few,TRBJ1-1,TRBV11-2,TGTGCCAGCAGGGACAGCCTCACTGAAGCTTTCTTT,CASRDSLTEAFF
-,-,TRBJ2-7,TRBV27,TGTGCCAGCAGTTCGGACATCTCCTCCTACGAGCAGTACTTC,CASSSDISSYEQYF
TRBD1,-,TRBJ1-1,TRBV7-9,TGTGCCAGCAGCTTATTGACAGGGAAGAACACTGAAGCTTTCTTT,CASSLLTGKNTEAFF
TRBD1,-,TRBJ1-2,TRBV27,TGTGCCAGCAGTCACAGGGGGGTCTCGAATGGCTACACCTTC,CASSHRGVSNGYTF
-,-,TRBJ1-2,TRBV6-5,TGTGCCAGCAGATTACAGGCTAACTATGGCTACACCTTC,CASRLQANYGYTF
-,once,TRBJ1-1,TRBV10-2,TGCGCCAGCAGACCGTTCCCGGACAGTGACACTGAAGCTTTCTTT,CASRPFPDSDTEAFF
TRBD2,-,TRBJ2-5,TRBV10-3,TGTGCCACCAGGGTCCGCGGGGGGGCTGTGGAGACCCAGTACTTC,CATRVRGGAVETQYF
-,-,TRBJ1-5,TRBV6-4,TGTGCCAGCAGTGAAGGGGCTGGCAATCAGCCCCAGCATTTT,CASSEGAGNQPQHF
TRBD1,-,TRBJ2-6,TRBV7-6,TGTGCCAGCAGCGTCGGAAGTCGGGGACAGCTCTCTTACTCTGGGGCCAACGTCCTGACTTTC,CASSVGSRGQLSYSGANVLTF
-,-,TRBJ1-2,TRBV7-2,TGTGCCAGCAGCTTAGTGGCCCTACAGGGAGTTGATGGCTACACCTTC,CASSLVALQGVDGYTF
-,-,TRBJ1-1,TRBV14,TGTGCCAGCAGCCAAGTGGGCAGGGAAGACACTGAAGCTTTCTTT,CASSQVGREDTEAFF
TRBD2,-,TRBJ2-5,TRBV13,TGTGCCAGCAGCTTCCGAGCGGGGGGTGAGACCCAGTACTTC,CASSFRAGGETQYF
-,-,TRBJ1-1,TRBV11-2,TGTGCCAGCAGCCTAGGGGCCCGGGCAGGGGAAGCTTTCTTT,CASSLGARAGEAFF
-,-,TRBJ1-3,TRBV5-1,TGCGCCAGCAGCTTGGATGGGGCGCCTGGAAACACCATATATTTT,CASSLDGAPGNTIYF
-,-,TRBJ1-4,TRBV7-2,TGTGCCAGCAGCTTAGGCGGGGTGACTAATGAAAAACTGTTTTTT,CASSLGGVTNEKLFF
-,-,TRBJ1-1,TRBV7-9,TGTGCCAGCAGCTTAAGGGGTTTTGGCACTGAAGCTTTCTTT,CASSLRGFGTEAFF
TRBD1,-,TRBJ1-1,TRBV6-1,TGTGCCAGCAGTGAAGAGTGGACAGGGAAGGGGGTTTACACTGAAGCTTTCTTT,CASSEEWTGKGVYTEAFF
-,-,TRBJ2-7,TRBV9,TGTGCCAGCAGCGCCAACGAGAAGTCGATCTACGAGCAGTACTTC,CASSANEKSIYEQYF
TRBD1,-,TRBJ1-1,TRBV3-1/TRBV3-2,TGTGCCAGCGGACACAGACAGGGTGAAGCTTTCTTT,CASGHRQGEAFF
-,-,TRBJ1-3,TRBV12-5,TGTGCTAGTGCAGGATCGGGAAACACCATATATTTT,CASAGSGNTIYF
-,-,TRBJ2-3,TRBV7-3,TGTGCCAGCAGCCCCCGTCCCTACACAGATACGCAGTATTTT,CASSPRPYTDTQYF
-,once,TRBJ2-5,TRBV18,TGTGCCAGCTCACCATGGGCAGCACAAGAGACCCAGTACTTC,CASSPWAAQETQYF
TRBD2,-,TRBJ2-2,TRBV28,TGTGCCAGCAGGGCGGGACTAGCGAACACCGGGGAGCTGTTTTTT,CASRAGLANTGELFF
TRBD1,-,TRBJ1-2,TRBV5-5,TGTGCCAGCGTACAGGGGGGGACCGGCTACACCTTC,CASVQGGTGYTF
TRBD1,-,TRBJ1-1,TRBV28,TGTGCCAGCAGACAACAGGGGGGGAACACTGAAGCTTTCTTT,CASRQQGGNTEAFF
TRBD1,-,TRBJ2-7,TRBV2,TGTGCCAGCACTAGGGACAGGGGAGACTACGAGCAGTACTTC,CASTRDRGDYEQYF
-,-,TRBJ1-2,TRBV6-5,TGTGCCAGCAGTCCCCAGTCTGGCTATGGCTACACCTTC,CASSPQSGYGYTF
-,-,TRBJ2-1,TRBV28,TGTGCCAGCATTATTAACGCTGGAAGTGGCGGCAATGAGCAGTTCTTC,CASIINAGSGGNEQFF
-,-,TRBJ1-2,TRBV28,TGTGCCAGCACCCTCACGAGTAGCGGCTATGGCTACACCTTC,CASTLTSSGYGYTF
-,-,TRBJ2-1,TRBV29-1,TGCAGCGTTGAAGGAGATATTTGGGAGGCGTTGAGCTCCTACAATGAGCAGTTCTTC,CSVEGDIWEALSSYNEQFF
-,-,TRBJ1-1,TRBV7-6,TGTGCCAGCAGCTTAGACAGTGGGACTGAAGCTTTCTTT,CASSLDSGTEAFF
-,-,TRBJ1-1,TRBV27,TGTGCCAGCAGTTTATCCGCCAGGGCCTTTCGAGCTTTCTTT,CASSLSARAFRAFF